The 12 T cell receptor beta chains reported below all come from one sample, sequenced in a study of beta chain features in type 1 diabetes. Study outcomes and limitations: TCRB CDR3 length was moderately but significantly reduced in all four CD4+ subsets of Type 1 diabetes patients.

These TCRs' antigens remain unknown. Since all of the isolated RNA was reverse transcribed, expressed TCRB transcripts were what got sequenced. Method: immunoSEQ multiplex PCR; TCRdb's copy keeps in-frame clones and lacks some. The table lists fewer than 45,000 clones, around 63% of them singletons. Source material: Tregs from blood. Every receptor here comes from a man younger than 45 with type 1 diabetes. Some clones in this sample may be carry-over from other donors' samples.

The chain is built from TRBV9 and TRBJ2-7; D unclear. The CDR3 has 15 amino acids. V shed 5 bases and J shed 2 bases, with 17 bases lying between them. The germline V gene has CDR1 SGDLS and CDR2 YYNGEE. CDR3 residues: CASSPQEQPAYEQYF. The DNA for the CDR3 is TGTGCCAGCAGTCCCCAGGAACAGCCGGCCTACGAGCAGTACTTC.

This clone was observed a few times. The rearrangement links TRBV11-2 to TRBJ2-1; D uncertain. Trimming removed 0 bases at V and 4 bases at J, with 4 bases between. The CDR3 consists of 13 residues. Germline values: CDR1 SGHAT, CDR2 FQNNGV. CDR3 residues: CASSLDPYNEQFF. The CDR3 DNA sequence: TGTGCCAGCAGCTTAGATCCTTACAATGAGCAGTTCTTC.

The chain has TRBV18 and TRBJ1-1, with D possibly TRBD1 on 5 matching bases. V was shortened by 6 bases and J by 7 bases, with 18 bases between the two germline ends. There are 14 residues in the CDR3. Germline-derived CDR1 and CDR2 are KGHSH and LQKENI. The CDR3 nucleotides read TGTGCCAGCTCGTCAGCAGGGCCCTACGGTGAAGCTTTCTTT. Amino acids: CASSSAGPYGEAFF.

The CDR3 sequence: CSVTDNNSNQPQHF. The CDR3 region has the DNA TGCAGCGTCACTGACAATAATAGCAATCAGCCCCAGCATTTT. The chain carries TRBV29-1 and TRBJ1-5, with D hard to call. V was pared by 6 bases and J by 0 bases, with 12 bases between. CDR3 size: 14 residues. Germline CDR1 and CDR2: SQVTM and ANQGSEA.

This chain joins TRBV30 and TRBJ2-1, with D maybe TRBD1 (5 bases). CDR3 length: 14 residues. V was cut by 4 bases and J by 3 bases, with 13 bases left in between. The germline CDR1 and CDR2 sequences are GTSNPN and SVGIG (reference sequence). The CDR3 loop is CAWIRQGGYNEQFF. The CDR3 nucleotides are TGTGCCTGGATCAGGCAGGGCGGCTACAATGAGCAGTTCTTC. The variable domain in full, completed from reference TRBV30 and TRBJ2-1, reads SQTIHQWPATLVQPVGSPLSLECTVEGTSNPNLYWYRQAAGRGLQLLFYSVGIGQISSEVPQNLSASRPQDRQFILSSKKLLLSDSGFYLCAWIRQGGYNEQFFGPGTRLTVL.

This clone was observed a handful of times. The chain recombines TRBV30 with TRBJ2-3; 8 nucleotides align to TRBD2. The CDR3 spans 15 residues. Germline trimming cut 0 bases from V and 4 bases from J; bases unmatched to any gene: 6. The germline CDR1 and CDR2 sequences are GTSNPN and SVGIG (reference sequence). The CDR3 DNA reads TGTGCCTGGAGTGTACAAAGCGGGGGAGCAGATACGCAGTATTTT. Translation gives CAWSVQSGGADTQYF.

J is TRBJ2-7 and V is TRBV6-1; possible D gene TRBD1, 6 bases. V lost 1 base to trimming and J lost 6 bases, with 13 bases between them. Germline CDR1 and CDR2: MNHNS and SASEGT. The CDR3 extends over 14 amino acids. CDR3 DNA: TGTGCCAGCAGTGAAGAGGGGGTAAACGGCGAGCAGTACTTC. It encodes CASSEEGVNGEQYF.

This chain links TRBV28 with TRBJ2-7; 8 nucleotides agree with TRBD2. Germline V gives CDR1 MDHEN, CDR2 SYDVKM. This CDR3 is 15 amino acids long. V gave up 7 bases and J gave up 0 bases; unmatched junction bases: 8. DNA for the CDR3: TGTGCCAGCATGCCACGGGGGGGGTTCTCCTACGAGCAGTACTTC. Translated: CASMPRGGFSYEQYF.

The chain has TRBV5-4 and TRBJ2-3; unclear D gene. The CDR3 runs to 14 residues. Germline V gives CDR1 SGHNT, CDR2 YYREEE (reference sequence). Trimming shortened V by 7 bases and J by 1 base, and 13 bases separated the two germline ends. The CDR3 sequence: CASHREAGTDTQYF. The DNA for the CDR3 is TGTGCCAGCCATAGAGAGGCAGGCACAGATACGCAGTATTTT.

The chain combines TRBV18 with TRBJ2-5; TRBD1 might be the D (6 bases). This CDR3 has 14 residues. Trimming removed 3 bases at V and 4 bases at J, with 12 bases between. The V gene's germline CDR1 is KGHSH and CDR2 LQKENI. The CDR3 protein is CASSPQGSRETQYF. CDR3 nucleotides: TGTGCCAGCTCACCGCAGGGGTCAAGAGAGACCCAGTACTTC.

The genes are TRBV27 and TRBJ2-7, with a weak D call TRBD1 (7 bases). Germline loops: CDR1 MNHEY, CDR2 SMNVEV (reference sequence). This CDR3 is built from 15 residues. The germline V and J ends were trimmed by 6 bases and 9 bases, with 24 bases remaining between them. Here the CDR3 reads CASRSGQGGTRGQYF. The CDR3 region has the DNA TGTGCCAGCAGAAGCGGGCAGGGGGGAACTCGCGGGCAGTACTTC.

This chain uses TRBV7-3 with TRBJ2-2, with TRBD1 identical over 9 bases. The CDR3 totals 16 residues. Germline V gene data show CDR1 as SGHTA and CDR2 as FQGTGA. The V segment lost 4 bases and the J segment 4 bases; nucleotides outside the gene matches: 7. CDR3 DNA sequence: TGTGCCAGCAGCTCCGGGACAGGGATTAGCACCGGGGAGCTGTTTTTT. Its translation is CASSSGTGISTGELFF.